Described below is a single T cell receptor beta chain sequence and its context. Its cognate antigen is unknown. The sample comes from a study of cytomegalovirus exposure and HLA in healthy donors. Study results and limitations: In vitro work confirmed that a few CMV-associated chains recognize CMV antigens. In a later analysis, several top co-occurrence clusters appeared linked to parvovirus B19, influenza, CMV and Epstein-Barr virus.

Both 60 Vbeta primers and 13 Jbeta primers went into the PCR. Assay: immunoSEQ multiplex PCR; the TCRdb copy retains only in-frame clones and omits some. In the table there are roughly 150,000 clones, approximately 81% of which are singletons. The CDR3 loop spans 14 amino acids. Trimming took off 2 bases at V and 1 base at J, with 12 bases between the two ends. Germline CDR1 GTSNPN, CDR2 SVGIG (reference sequence). The rearrangement joins TRBV30 to TRBJ2-7; the D gene is possibly TRBD1 (5 bases). The clonotype was recovered from a woman aged 40 to 50 in good health and CMV-seropositive. The sequenced sample consisted of PBMCs. CDR3 region: CAWSTLGLSYEQYF. CDR3 bases: TGTGCCTGGAGTACGCTGGGGCTTTCCTACGAGCAGTACTTC.